This T cell receptor beta chain was captured in a study of control samples from healthy donors and cancer patients. This CDR3 is 13 amino acids long. Trimming took off 5 bases at V and 0 bases at J, with 8 bases between the two ends. Germline V gene lookup returns CDR1 SGHTA and CDR2 FQGNSA. TCRdb keeps only in-frame clones here, not all; method: immunoSEQ multiplex PCR. The table lists 150,000 to 200,000 clones, roughly 90% of them singletons. This TCR derives from a woman between 50 and 59 years old in good health. The specimen sequenced was blood. The chain couples TRBV7-2 to TRBJ2-7; D gene uncertain. The CDR3 DNA follows: TGTGCCAGCAGCCCTAGGGCCTCCTACGAGCAGTACTTC. As protein: CASSPRASYEQYF.